These 3 T cell receptor beta chains came from one sample sequenced in a study of blood T cell repertoires in COVID-19. Sequencing was performed with immunoSEQ multiplex PCR; in TCRdb, only in-frame clones are kept and a portion is missing. The sample yields 45,000 to 60,000 clones, approximately 86% seen once. Sequences were obtained from peripheral blood. Receptors were obtained from a man aged 55 to 70 with acute or convalescent COVID-19.

This clone was seen once. The chain carries TRBV6-5 and TRBJ2-5, with a weak D call TRBD2 (6 bases). Germline CDR1 and CDR2: MNHEY and SVGAGI. The V end was cut by 5 bases, the J end by 4 bases, with 8 bases between. The CDR3 sequence is 12 residues long. The CDR3 protein is CASSLGRETQYF. As DNA, the CDR3 is TGTGCCAGCAGTCTCGGGAGAGAGACCCAGTACTTC.

The chain has TRBV5-4 and TRBJ2-1; D not certain. Germline V gene lookup returns CDR1 SGHNT and CDR2 YYREEE (reference sequence). The CDR3 is made up of 14 amino acids. The V and J ends lost 0 bases and 3 bases respectively, with 7 bases between them. The CDR3 protein is CASSLGHNYNEQFF. CDR3 sequence (DNA): TGTGCCAGCAGCTTGGGACACAACTACAATGAGCAGTTCTTC. Full variable domain (rest looked up from reference TRBV5-4 and TRBJ2-1): ETGVTQSPTHLIKTRGQQVTLRCSSQSGHNTVSWYQQALGQGPQFIFQYYREEENGRGNFPPRFSGLQFPNYSSELNVNALELDDSALYLCASSLGHNYNEQFFGPGTRLTVL.

V is TRBV4-2 and J is TRBJ2-1, with TRBD1 matching over 8 bases. Germline lookup yields CDR1 LGHNA and CDR2 YNFKEQ. The CDR3 has 15 amino acids. With V trimmed by 6 bases and J by 3 bases, 7 bases remained unmatched. CDR3 DNA sequence: TGTGCCAGCAGTTCCGGGACAGGAGTCTACAATGAGCAGTTCTTC. It encodes CASSSGTGVYNEQFF.